Listed below are T cell receptor beta chains from one sample, sequenced in a study of cytomegalovirus exposure and HLA in healthy donors. Assay: immunoSEQ multiplex PCR; the TCRdb copy retains only in-frame clones and omits some. The sample has 200,000 to 250,000 clones, roughly 91% seen once. Sample: PBMCs. These receptors were taken from a woman aged 18-29 years in good health and CMV-seronegative. The CDR3 runs from the conserved cysteine through the conserved F or W. Fields, in order: J gene, V gene, CDR3 protein.

TRBJ2-7,TRBV6-1,CASRADSSEQYF
TRBJ2-3,TRBV4-1,CASSQVIWRESADTQYF
TRBJ2-7,TRBV29-1,CSGGQGEIYEQYF
TRBJ2-6,TRBV7-3,CASSLANRVGQGANVLTF
TRBJ1-1,TRBV6-1,CASSWTGVGTEAFF
TRBJ1-3,TRBV19,CASSIQKTGGGNTIYF
TRBJ2-2,TRBV6-1,CASTGVRAGELFF
TRBJ1-1,TRBV9,CASSPPTGYTEAFF
TRBJ2-2,TRBV6-5,CASTPGGLNTGELFF
TRBJ2-1,TRBV10-1,CASSELAGFTYNEQFF
TRBJ2-7,TRBV2,CASSDPREQYF
TRBJ1-6,TRBV9,CASSVRRAESPLHF